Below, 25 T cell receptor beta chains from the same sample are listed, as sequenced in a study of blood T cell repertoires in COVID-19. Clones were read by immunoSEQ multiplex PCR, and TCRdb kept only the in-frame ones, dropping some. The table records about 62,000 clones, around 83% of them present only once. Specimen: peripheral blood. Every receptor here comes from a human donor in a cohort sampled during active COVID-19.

This chain's CDR3 is CASSYQREEVTYEQYF. In DNA, the CDR3 is TGTGCCAGCAGTTACCAGCGGGAGGAGGTCACCTACGAGCAGTACTTC. The J gene is TRBJ2-7, the V gene TRBV27; TRBD2 aligns across 9 bases. The ends lost 4 bases at V and 2 bases at J; junction bases unmatched: 9. Germline CDR1 MNHEY, CDR2 SMNVEV (reference sequence). The CDR3 is made up of 16 amino acids.

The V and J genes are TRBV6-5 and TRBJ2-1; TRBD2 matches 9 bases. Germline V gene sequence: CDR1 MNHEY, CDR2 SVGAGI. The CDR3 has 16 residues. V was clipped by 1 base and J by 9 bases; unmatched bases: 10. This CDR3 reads CASSYWREGLQVEQFF. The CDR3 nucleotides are TGTGCCAGCAGTTACTGGCGGGAGGGCCTCCAGGTTGAGCAGTTCTTC.

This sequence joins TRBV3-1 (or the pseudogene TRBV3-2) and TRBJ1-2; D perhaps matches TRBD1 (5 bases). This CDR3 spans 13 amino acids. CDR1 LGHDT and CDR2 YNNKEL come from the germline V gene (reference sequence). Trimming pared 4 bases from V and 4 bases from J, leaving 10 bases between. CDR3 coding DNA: TGTGCCAGCAGCCCGAGACAGTCCTATGGCTACACCTTC. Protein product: CASSPRQSYGYTF.

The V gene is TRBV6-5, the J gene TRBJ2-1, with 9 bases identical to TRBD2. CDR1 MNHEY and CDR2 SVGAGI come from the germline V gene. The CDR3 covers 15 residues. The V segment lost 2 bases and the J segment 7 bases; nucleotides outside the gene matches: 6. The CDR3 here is CASSYGGGARNEQFF. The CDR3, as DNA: TGTGCCAGCAGTTACGGCGGGGGGGCGAGGAATGAGCAGTTCTTC.

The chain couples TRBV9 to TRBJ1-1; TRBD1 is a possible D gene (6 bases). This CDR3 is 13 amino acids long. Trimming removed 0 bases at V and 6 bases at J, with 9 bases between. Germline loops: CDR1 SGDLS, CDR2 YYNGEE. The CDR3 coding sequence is TGTGCCAGCAGCGTAGATGAGGGGGCTGAAGCTTTCTTT. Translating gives CASSVDEGAEAFF. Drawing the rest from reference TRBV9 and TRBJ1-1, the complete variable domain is DSGVTQTPKHLITATGQRVTLRCSPRSGDLSVYWYQQSLDQGLQFLIQYYNGEERAKGNILERFSAQQFPDLHSELNLSSLELGDSALYFCASSVDEGAEAFFGQGTRLTVV.

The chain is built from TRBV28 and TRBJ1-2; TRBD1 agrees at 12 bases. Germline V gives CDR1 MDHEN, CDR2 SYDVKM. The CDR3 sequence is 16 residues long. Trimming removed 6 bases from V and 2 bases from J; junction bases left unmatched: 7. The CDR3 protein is CASRPPGTGGNYGYTF. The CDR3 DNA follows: TGTGCCAGCAGACCCCCAGGGACAGGGGGCAACTATGGCTACACCTTC.

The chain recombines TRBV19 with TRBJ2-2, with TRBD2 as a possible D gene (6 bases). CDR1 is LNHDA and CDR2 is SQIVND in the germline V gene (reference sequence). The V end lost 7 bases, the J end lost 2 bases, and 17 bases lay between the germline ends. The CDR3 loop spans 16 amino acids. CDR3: CASKVAGLLNTGELFF. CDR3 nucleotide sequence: TGTGCCAGTAAGGTTGCGGGACTCCTAAACACCGGGGAGCTGTTTTTT.

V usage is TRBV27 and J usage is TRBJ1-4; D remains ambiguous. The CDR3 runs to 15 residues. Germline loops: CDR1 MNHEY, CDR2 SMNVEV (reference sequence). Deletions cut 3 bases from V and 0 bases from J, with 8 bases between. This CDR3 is CASSFRRATNEKLFF. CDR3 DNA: TGTGCCAGCAGTTTCAGGCGAGCAACTAATGAAAAACTGTTTTTT.

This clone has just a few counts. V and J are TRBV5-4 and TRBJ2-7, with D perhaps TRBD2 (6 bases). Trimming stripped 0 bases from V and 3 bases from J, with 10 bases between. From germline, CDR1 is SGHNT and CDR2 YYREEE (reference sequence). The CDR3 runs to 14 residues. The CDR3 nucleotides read TGTGCCAGCAGCTTGGCCGTGACTAGCTACGAGCAGTACTTC. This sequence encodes CASSLAVTSYEQYF.

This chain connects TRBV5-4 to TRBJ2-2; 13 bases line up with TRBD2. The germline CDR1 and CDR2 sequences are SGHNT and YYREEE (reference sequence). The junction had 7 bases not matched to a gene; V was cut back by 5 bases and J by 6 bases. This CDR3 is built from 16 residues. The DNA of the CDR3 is TGTGCCAGCAGAAGGTGGGGACTAGCGGGATCCGGGGAGCTGTTTTTT. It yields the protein CASRRWGLAGSGELFF.

The DNA for the CDR3 is TGTGCCAGCAGTGAGGACAGGAGCTCCTATAATTCACCCCTCCACTTT. This encodes CASSEDRSSYNSPLHF. The gene calls are TRBV2 and TRBJ1-6; 7 bases map to TRBD1. The CDR3 is 16 amino acids. Looked up from germline, CDR1 is SNHLY and CDR2 is FYNNEI. With V trimmed by 3 bases and J by 0 bases, 2 bases remained unmatched.

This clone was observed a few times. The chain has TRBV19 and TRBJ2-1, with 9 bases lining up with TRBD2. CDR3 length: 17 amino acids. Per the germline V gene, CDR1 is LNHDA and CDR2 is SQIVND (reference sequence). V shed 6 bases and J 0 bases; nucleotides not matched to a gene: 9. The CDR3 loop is CASSKSSGTSSYNEQFF. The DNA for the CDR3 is TGTGCCAGTAGCAAATCTAGCGGGACGAGCTCCTACAATGAGCAGTTCTTC. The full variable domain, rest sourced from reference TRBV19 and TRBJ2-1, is DGGITQSPKYLFRKEGQNVTLSCEQNLNHDAMYWYRQDPGQGLRLIYYSQIVNDFQKGDIAEGYSVSREKKESFPLTVTSAQKNPTAFYLCASSKSSGTSSYNEQFFGPGTRLTVL.

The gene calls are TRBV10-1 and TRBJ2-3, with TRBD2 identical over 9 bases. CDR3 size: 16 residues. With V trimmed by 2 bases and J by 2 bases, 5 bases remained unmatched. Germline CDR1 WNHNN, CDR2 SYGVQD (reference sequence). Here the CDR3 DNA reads TGCGCCAGCAGTGAGCTGAGCGGGGGGAACACAGATACGCAGTATTTT. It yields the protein CASSELSGGNTDTQYF.

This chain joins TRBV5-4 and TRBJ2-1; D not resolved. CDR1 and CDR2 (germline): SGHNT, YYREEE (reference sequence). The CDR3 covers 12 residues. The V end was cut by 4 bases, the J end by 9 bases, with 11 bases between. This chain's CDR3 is CASSLRGTEQFF. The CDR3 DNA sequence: TGTGCCAGCAGCCTCCGCGGTACTGAGCAGTTCTTC.

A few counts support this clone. CDR3 loop: CASSLQGFQETQYF. The DNA for the CDR3 is TGTGCCAGCAGTTTACAGGGCTTCCAAGAGACCCAGTACTTC. The J gene is TRBJ2-5, the V gene TRBV2; maybe TRBD1 (6 bases). CDR1 and CDR2 (germline): SNHLY, FYNNEI. V lost 5 bases and J 1 base, leaving 11 bases between the germline ends. The CDR3 consists of 14 residues.

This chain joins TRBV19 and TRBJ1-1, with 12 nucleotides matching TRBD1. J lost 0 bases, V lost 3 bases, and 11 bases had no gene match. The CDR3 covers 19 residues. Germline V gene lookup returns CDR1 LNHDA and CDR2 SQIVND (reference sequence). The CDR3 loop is CASSMGQGAWREMNTEAFF. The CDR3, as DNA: TGTGCCAGTAGTATGGGACAGGGGGCTTGGAGGGAGATGAACACTGAAGCTTTCTTT.

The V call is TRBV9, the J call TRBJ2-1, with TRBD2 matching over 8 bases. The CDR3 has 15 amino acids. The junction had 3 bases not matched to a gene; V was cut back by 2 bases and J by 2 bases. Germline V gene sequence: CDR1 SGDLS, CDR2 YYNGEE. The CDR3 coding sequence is TGTGCCAGCAGCGTCAGCGGGAGCCCCTACAATGAGCAGTTCTTC. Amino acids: CASSVSGSPYNEQFF.

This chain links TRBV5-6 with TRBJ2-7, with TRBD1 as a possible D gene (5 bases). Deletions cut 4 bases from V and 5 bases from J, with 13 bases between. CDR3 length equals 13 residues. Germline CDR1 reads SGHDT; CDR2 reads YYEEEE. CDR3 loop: CASSPGRVHEQYF. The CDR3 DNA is TGTGCCAGCAGCCCGGGCAGGGTCCACGAGCAGTACTTC.

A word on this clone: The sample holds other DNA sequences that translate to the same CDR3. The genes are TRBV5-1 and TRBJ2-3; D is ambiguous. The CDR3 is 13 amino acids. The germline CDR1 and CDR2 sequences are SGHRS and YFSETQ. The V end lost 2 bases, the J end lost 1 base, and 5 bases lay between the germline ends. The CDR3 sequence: CASSFEGTDTQYF. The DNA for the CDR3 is TGCGCCAGCAGCTTTGAGGGCACAGATACGCAGTATTTT.

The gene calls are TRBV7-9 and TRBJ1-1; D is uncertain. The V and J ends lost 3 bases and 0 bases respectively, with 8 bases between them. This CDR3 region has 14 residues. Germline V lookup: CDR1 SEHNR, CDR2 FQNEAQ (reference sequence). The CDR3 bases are TGTGCCAGCAGCTTTGGGCAGATGAACACTGAAGCTTTCTTT. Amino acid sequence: CASSFGQMNTEAFF.

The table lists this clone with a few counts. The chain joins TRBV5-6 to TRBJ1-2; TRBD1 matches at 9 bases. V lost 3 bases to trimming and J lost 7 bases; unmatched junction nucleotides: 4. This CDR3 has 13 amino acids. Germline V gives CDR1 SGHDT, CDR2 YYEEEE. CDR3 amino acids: CASSWDRVFGYTF. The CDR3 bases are TGTGCCAGCAGCTGGGACAGGGTCTTTGGCTACACCTTC.

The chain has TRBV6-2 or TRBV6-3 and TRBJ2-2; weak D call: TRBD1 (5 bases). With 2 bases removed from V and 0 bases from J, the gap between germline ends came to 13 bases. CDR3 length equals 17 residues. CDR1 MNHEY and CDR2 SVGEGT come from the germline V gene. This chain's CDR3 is CASSYGALAANTGELFF. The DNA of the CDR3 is TGTGCCAGCAGTTACGGGGCACTCGCAGCGAACACCGGGGAGCTGTTTTTT.

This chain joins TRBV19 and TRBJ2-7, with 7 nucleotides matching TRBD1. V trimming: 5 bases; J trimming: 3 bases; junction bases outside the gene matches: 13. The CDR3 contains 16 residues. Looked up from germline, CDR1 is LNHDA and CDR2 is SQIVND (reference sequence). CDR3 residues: CASSSNPGTEDYEQYF. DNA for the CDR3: TGTGCCAGTAGTTCTAACCCCGGGACAGAAGACTACGAGCAGTACTTC.

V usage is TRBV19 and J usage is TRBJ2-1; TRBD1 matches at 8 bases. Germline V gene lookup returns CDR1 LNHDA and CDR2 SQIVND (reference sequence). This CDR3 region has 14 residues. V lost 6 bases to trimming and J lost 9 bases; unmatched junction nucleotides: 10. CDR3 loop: CASRWRTGYPEQFF. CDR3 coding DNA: TGTGCCAGTAGATGGCGGACAGGGTACCCTGAGCAGTTCTTC.

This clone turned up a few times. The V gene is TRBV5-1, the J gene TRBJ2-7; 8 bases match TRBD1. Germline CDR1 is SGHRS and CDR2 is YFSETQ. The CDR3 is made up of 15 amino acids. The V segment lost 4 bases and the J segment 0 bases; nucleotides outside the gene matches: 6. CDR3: CASSRLDRGSYEQYF. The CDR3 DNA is TGCGCCAGCAGCCGTTTAGACAGGGGCTCCTACGAGCAGTACTTC.